This T cell receptor (beta chain) was recorded in a study of OX40 agonist ivuxolimab in advanced cancers. The overall study: Dose-escalation cases comprised hepatocellular carcinoma, melanoma, renal cell or head and neck cancer. Patients were roughly 83% male with ages roughly 20 to 90, mean approximately 62. Antecedent anti-PD-1, anti-PD-L1 or anti-CTLA-4 therapy was permissible, with 40% having received some.

For this clone: The antigen is unknown.

Clones were read by immunoSEQ multiplex PCR, and TCRdb kept only the in-frame ones, dropping some. The sample carries approximately 40,000 clones, approximately 84% recorded once. Germline CDR1 and CDR2: LGHNA and YNFKEQ. This CDR3 is 17 amino acids long. Trimming removed 3 bases from V and 8 bases from J; junction bases left unmatched: 14. Regarding the study as a whole: Dosing at 0.1 to 3.0 mg/kg was accompanied by clonal expansion of CD4+ and CD8+ blood T cells by week 6.

This clonotype was obtained from an adult with an advanced solid tumor such as melanoma, head and neck, liver or kidney cancer. The sequences come from CD4+ or CD8+ T cells sorted from blood, collected in a trial of the OX40 agonist ivuxolimab. The chain couples TRBV4-2 to TRBJ2-1, with TRBD1 matching over 9 bases. The CDR3 region is CASSHSDRGTPWDEQFF. In nucleotides, the CDR3 is TGTGCCAGCAGCCACTCGGACAGGGGAACCCCTTGGGATGAGCAGTTCTTC.